This T cell receptor (beta chain) came from a study of shared clonotypes between healthy human individuals. Germline V gives CDR1 SGHTA, CDR2 FQGNSA. CDR3 length: 12 amino acids. Between the trimmed V and J ends, which lost 5 bases and 2 bases, there was a span of 5 bases. The table came from immunoSEQ multiplex PCR; TCRdb's copy has only in-frame clones and leaves some out. There are roughly 1,500,000 clones in the sample; less than 99% occur only once, and roughly 0.36% lies in the top ten. The sequenced sample was naive CD4+ T cells sorted from blood. Subset in this sample: CD45RA+ positively selected. The source is a man in his thirties or forties in good health. The V gene is TRBV7-2, the J gene TRBJ2-3; the D is unclear. CDR3 residues: CASSADTDTQYF. CDR3 nucleotides: TGTGCCAGCAGCGCTGACACAGATACGCAGTATTTT.